The 26 T cell receptor beta chains in this list originate from one sample, sequenced in a study of shared clonotypes between healthy human individuals. Repertoires were generated with immunoSEQ multiplex PCR, while TCRdb's copy carries only in-frame clones and drops some. Of a few million clones listed, approximately 93% are singletons. The specimen was naive CD4+ T cells from PBMCs. Indicated subset: CD45RA+ positively selected. Receptor source: a man aged 18-30 years in good health. Some clones in this sample may be carry-over from other donors' samples.

In this sample, this clone turned up once. The chain carries TRBV6-5 and TRBJ1-5, with D unclear. This CDR3 has 12 amino acids. Germline V lookup: CDR1 MNHEY, CDR2 SVGAGI. With 6 bases removed from V and 6 bases from J, the gap between germline ends came to 9 bases. The CDR3 DNA reads TGTGCCAGCAGCTCTCACAGTCAGCCCCAGCATTTT. Translating gives CASSSHSQPQHF.

This clone was seen just once. V and J are TRBV5-1 and TRBJ2-7; 11 bases fit TRBD1. The CDR3 has 14 residues. CDR1 SGHRS and CDR2 YFSETQ come from the germline V gene. V gave up 4 bases and J gave up 7 bases; unmatched junction bases: 7. The CDR3 coding sequence is TGCGCCAGCAGCAAGGACAGGGGGCTGGGTGAGCAGTACTTC. Residues: CASSKDRGLGEQYF.

The CDR3, as DNA: TGTGCCAGCAGTTTATTCTCGACCGGCACCGGGGAGCTGTTTTTT. Translating gives CASSLFSTGTGELFF. This chain links TRBV28 with TRBJ2-2; the D is unclear. Germline V gives CDR1 MDHEN, CDR2 SYDVKM. The CDR3 length is 15 residues. Trimming stripped 1 base from V and 4 bases from J, with 10 bases between.

The chain is built from TRBV18 and TRBJ2-1; no clear D gene. Germline CDR1 KGHSH, CDR2 LQKENI. The V end was cut by 4 bases, the J end by 0 bases, with 13 bases between. The CDR3 spans 16 residues. The CDR3 DNA sequence: TGTGCCAGCTCACTTAATAGGGCTAGCTCCTACAATGAGCAGTTCTTC. This codes for CASSLNRASSYNEQFF.

CDR3: CASIGLAGPLWYNEQFF. CDR3 DNA: TGTGCCAGCATAGGGTTAGCGGGCCCCCTATGGTACAATGAGCAGTTCTTC. J is TRBJ2-1 and V is TRBV28, with 7 bases that match TRBD2. The CDR3 has 17 residues. The V and J ends lost 7 bases and 4 bases, in that order; junction bases with no gene match: 16. Looked up from germline, CDR1 is MDHEN and CDR2 is SYDVKM.

The rearrangement uses TRBV7-9 and TRBJ2-7; D uncertain. Trimming stripped 5 bases from V and 1 base from J, with 15 bases between. This CDR3 has 15 amino acids. In germline, CDR1 is SEHNR, CDR2 FQNEAQ (reference sequence). CDR3 sequence: CASSPSNSKSYEQYF. The CDR3 DNA reads TGTGCCAGCAGCCCCTCCAACAGCAAATCCTACGAGCAGTACTTC. The whole variable domain, filled in from reference TRBV7-9 and TRBJ2-7, reads DTGVSQNPRHKITKRGQNVTFRCDPISEHNRLYWYRQTLGQGPEFLTYFQNEAQLEKSRLLSDRFSAERPKGSFSTLEIQRTEQGDSAMYLCASSPSNSKSYEQYFGPGTRLTVT.

V usage is TRBV6-6 and J usage is TRBJ2-5, with no clear D. CDR3 length: 15 amino acids. CDR1 and CDR2 (germline): MNHNY, SVGAGI (reference sequence). Trimming shortened V by 7 bases and J by 2 bases, and 17 bases separated the two germline ends. The CDR3 DNA follows: TGTGCCAGCAACCTCGGTGTTCTCGGGCAAGAGACCCAGTACTTC. This translates into CASNLGVLGQETQYF.

Comment on this clone: Distinct nucleotide sequences in the sample also encode this CDR3. The gene calls are TRBV5-1 and TRBJ1-5; D uncertain. There are 15 residues in the CDR3. In germline, CDR1 is SGHRS, CDR2 YFSETQ. V shed 0 bases and J shed 4 bases, with 11 bases lying between them. CDR3 in DNA: TGCGCCAGCAGCTTGGCCCCGGGGTTAAATCAGCCCCAGCATTTT. Translating it yields CASSLAPGLNQPQHF.

The chain employs TRBV7-2 and TRBJ2-2, with a tentative D call TRBD2 (5 bases). Germline values: CDR1 SGHTA, CDR2 FQGNSA. The V end was cut by 5 bases, the J end by 7 bases, with 14 bases between. The CDR3 is 14 residues long. The CDR3 DNA sequence: TGTGCCAGCAGCCCGGGATCGAATCACGGGGAGCTGTTTTTT. Amino acids: CASSPGSNHGELFF.

This clone has a single count. The chain links TRBV18 to TRBJ1-1, with no clear D. Trimming pared 2 bases from V and 4 bases from J, leaving 17 bases between. This CDR3 comprises 16 residues. Germline lookup yields CDR1 KGHSH and CDR2 LQKENI. CDR3 region: CASSPKTRLESTEAFF. The DNA of the CDR3 is TGTGCCAGCTCACCAAAAACACGCCTGGAGAGCACTGAAGCTTTCTTT.

The V gene is TRBV6-4, the J gene TRBJ1-5; D ambiguous. The CDR3 length is 13 residues. Trimming cost V 4 bases and J 3 bases, with 7 bases left between them. Germline loops: CDR1 MRHNA, CDR2 SNTAGT. CDR3 loop: CASSGGTNQPQHF. For the CDR3, the DNA is TGTGCCAGCAGTGGGGGTACCAATCAGCCCCAGCATTTT.

The chain recombines TRBV5-1 with TRBJ1-2, with unresolved D. Trimming shortened V by 0 bases and J by 1 base, and 7 bases separated the two germline ends. This CDR3 has 14 residues. Germline CDR1 and CDR2: SGHRS and YFSETQ. The CDR3 loop is CASSLVTVNYGYTF. In nucleotides, the CDR3 is TGCGCCAGCAGCTTGGTCACAGTTAACTATGGCTACACCTTC.

The chain carries TRBV7-9 and TRBJ1-5; TRBD1 might be the D (5 bases). The CDR3 consists of 18 residues. Deletions cut 5 bases from V and 9 bases from J, with 29 bases between. CDR1 is SEHNR and CDR2 is FQNEAQ in the germline V gene (reference sequence). The CDR3 DNA sequence: TGTGCCAGCAGCATATACCCGTCGGGGCAGGGAGGATTTGGGCCCCAGCATTTT. As protein: CASSIYPSGQGGFGPQHF.

With respect to this clone: Within the sample, other DNA sequences also encode this same CDR3. The V and J genes are TRBV7-9 and TRBJ1-2; tentatively, D is TRBD1 (6 bases). Germline lookup yields CDR1 SEHNR and CDR2 FQNEAQ (reference sequence). This CDR3 spans 13 amino acids. The V end was cut by 5 bases, the J end by 2 bases, with 9 bases between. In DNA form, the CDR3 reads TGTGCCAGCAGCCCTACAGGGAACTATGGCTACACCTTC. Residues: CASSPTGNYGYTF.

The V gene is TRBV11-2, the J gene TRBJ1-5; 7 bases are a match to TRBD1. Germline-derived CDR1 and CDR2 are SGHAT and FQNNGV. The CDR3 length is 16 residues. Trimming at V came to 6 bases and at J to 2 bases, leaving 10 bases not matched to a gene. In nucleotides, the CDR3 is TGTGCCAGCAGTCGCATCACGGGACAGCGCAATCAGCCCCAGCATTTT. Translated, it gives CASSRITGQRNQPQHF.

The genes are TRBV11-2 and TRBJ1-4, with unresolved D. The CDR3 runs 14 residues. Germline V gene lookup returns CDR1 SGHAT and CDR2 FQNNGV. Trimming pared 5 bases from V and 5 bases from J, leaving 12 bases between. The DNA for the CDR3 is TGTGCCAGCAGCCCTTCCCGCAGGAATGAAAAACTGTTTTTT. Translated, it gives CASSPSRRNEKLFF.

The chain carries TRBV10-3 and TRBJ1-1; TRBD1 is a possible D gene (6 bases). V lost 0 bases and J 0 bases, leaving 14 bases between the germline ends. CDR1 and CDR2 (germline): ENHRY, SYGVKD. The CDR3 is made up of 17 amino acids. CDR3 DNA: TGTGCCATCAGTGAGTCGAGCAGGGGAATGTTGAACACTGAAGCTTTCTTT. Translating gives CAISESSRGMLNTEAFF.

V is TRBV2 and J is TRBJ2-5; TRBD1 matches 7 bases. The CDR3 length is 15 residues. The V segment lost 7 bases and the J segment 4 bases; nucleotides outside the gene matches: 12. Germline V CDR1 and CDR2: SNHLY, FYNNEI. The CDR3 is CASNSGGHPGETQYF. CDR3 nucleotides: TGTGCCAGCAATTCAGGGGGACATCCAGGAGAGACCCAGTACTTC.

The chain has TRBV5-1 and TRBJ2-2; D is perhaps TRBD1 (5 bases). Trimming left V 1 base short and J 0 bases short, with 25 bases between. Germline V gene lookup returns CDR1 SGHRS and CDR2 YFSETQ. This CDR3 contains 21 residues. The CDR3 spells CASSLPGKEGGIQANTGELFF. The DNA for the CDR3 is TGCGCCAGCAGCTTGCCAGGGAAAGAAGGCGGTATCCAAGCGAACACCGGGGAGCTGTTTTTT.

V gene TRBV29-1 combines with J gene TRBJ2-4, with D perhaps matching TRBD1 or TRBD2 (7 bases each). The CDR3 covers 13 residues. Germline V gives CDR1 SQVTM, CDR2 ANQGSEA. V lost 7 bases, J lost 9 bases, and 19 bases lay in between. CDR3 coding DNA: TGCAGCGCGACAGGGAATGGGGAGGGCATTCAGTACTTC. Amino acid sequence: CSATGNGEGIQYF.

V is TRBV5-4 and J is TRBJ2-7; 7 bases agree with TRBD2. Germline V gene lookup returns CDR1 SGHNT and CDR2 YYREEE (reference sequence). The CDR3 is made up of 15 amino acids. With 0 bases clipped from V and 6 bases from J, the junction kept 9 bases outside the gene matches. The CDR3 region is CASSLGGLGGGEQYF. The CDR3 bases are TGTGCCAGCAGCTTGGGGGGCTTGGGCGGGGGCGAGCAGTACTTC.

The chain has TRBV11-2 and TRBJ1-4; weak D call: TRBD1 (5 bases). Germline lookup yields CDR1 SGHAT and CDR2 FQNNGV. Trimming shortened V by 5 bases and J by 10 bases, and 17 bases separated the two germline ends. The CDR3 is made up of 14 amino acids. In nucleotides, the CDR3 is TGTGCCAGCAGCCCGGGGACGGCCCGACGAAAACTGTTTTTT. Amino acid sequence: CASSPGTARRKLFF.

The chain has TRBV28 and TRBJ2-1, with 10 bases matching TRBD2. CDR1 is MDHEN and CDR2 is SYDVKM in the germline V gene. CDR3 size: 15 residues. V shed 4 bases and J 9 bases; nucleotides not matched to a gene: 9. DNA for the CDR3: TGTGCCAGCAGTTCCCCTCCGGTAGCGGGAGGTGAGCAGTTCTTC. This encodes CASSSPPVAGGEQFF.

Details on this clone: Other DNA sequences in the same sample also yield this CDR3. This sequence joins TRBV5-1 and TRBJ2-7, with a possible D match to TRBD1 (6 bases). The CDR3 has 14 amino acids. Germline V gene sequence: CDR1 SGHRS, CDR2 YFSETQ. V was trimmed by 0 bases and J by 6 bases, leaving 13 bases between them. The CDR3 DNA reads TGCGCCAGCAGCTTGGGGCAGGGGTTTAGCGAGCAGTACTTC. Translating gives CASSLGQGFSEQYF.

The chain has TRBV7-2 and TRBJ2-2, with D possibly matching TRBD2 (5 bases). Per the germline V gene, CDR1 is SGHTA and CDR2 is FQGNSA. The CDR3 is made up of 14 amino acids. Trimming took off 5 bases at V and 3 bases at J, with 10 bases between the two ends. CDR3 sequence reads: CASSEGAYTGELFF. The CDR3 DNA reads as TGTGCCAGCAGCGAGGGAGCCTACACCGGGGAGCTGTTTTTT. The full variable domain, rest sourced from reference TRBV7-2 and TRBJ2-2, is GAGVSQSPSNKVTEKGKDVELRCDPISGHTALYWYRQSLGQGLEFLIYFQGNSAPDKSGLPSDRFSAERTGGSVSTLTIQRTQQEDSAVYLCASSEGAYTGELFFGEGSRLTVL.

With respect to this clone: This sample also contains other DNA sequences that code for the same CDR3. This sequence joins TRBV7-2 and TRBJ1-1; TRBD1 is a possible D gene (5 bases). V lost 3 bases and J lost 4, with 9 bases in between. The CDR3 extends over 13 amino acids. CDR1 and CDR2 (germline): SGHTA, FQGNSA. CDR3: CASSLRGLTEAFF. Here the CDR3 DNA reads TGTGCCAGCAGCTTGAGGGGCCTCACTGAAGCTTTCTTT.